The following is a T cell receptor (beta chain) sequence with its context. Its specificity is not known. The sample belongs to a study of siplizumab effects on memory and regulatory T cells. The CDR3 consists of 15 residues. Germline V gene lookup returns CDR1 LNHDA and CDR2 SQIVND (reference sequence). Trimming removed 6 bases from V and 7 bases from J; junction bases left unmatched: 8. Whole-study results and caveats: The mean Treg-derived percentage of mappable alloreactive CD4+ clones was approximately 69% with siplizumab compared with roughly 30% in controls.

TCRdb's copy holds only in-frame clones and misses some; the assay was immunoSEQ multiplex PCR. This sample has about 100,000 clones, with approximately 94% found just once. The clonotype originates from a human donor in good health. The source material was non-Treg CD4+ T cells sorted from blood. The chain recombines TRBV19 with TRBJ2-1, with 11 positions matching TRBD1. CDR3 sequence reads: CASSRRDRGGNEQFF. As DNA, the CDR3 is TGTGCCAGTAGCCGGAGGGACAGGGGGGGAAATGAGCAGTTCTTC. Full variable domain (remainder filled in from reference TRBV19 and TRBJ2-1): DGGITQSPKYLFRKEGQNVTLSCEQNLNHDAMYWYRQDPGQGLRLIYYSQIVNDFQKGDIAEGYSVSREKKESFPLTVTSAQKNPTAFYLCASSRRDRGGNEQFFGPGTRLTVL.